The T cell receptor (beta chain) described here comes from a study of control samples from healthy donors and cancer patients. J gave up 2 bases and V 7 bases, and 13 bases lay outside the gene matches. CDR1 MDHEN and CDR2 SYDVKM come from the germline V gene. The length of the CDR3 is 17 residues. Sequencing used immunoSEQ multiplex PCR; TCRdb keeps in-frame clones, though not all of them. The table has around 130,000 clones, less than 95% seen once. The clonotype was recovered from a man in his thirties or forties in good health. The sequenced material came from blood. This chain connects TRBV28 to TRBJ1-2, with 10 bases identical to TRBD1. Here the CDR3 reads CASISGDRGRLNYGYTF. CDR3 DNA: TGTGCCAGCATTTCAGGGGACAGGGGTCGCCTCAACTATGGCTACACCTTC.